This T cell receptor (beta chain) appears in the sequencing data of a study of T cell responses to AZD1222 COVID-19 vaccine. Points from the study as a whole: Females outnumbered males among donors, who were mostly white British; clonal diversity was possibly underestimated. Variant regions that are unmutated are reportedly the target of nearly half of spike-specific TCRs. All repertoire sampling was performed exclusively after the peak T cell response.

Assay used: immunoSEQ multiplex PCR; TCRdb lists only in-frame clones, some missing. The table has some 140,000 clones, approximately 90% seen once. As concerns this clone: The antigen remains undetermined.

V was pared by 0 bases and J by 5 bases, with 31 bases between. This CDR3 is 21 amino acids long. CDR1 LGHNT and CDR2 FRNRAP come from the germline V gene. The V and J genes are TRBV12-5 and TRBJ2-5; possible D gene TRBD1, 6 bases. The origin of this receptor is an adult in good health. The material sequenced was peripheral blood, taken on day 0 of AZD1222 vaccination. CDR3 protein: CASGLVQSPRLDRQGGETQYF. Written as DNA, the CDR3 is TGTGCTAGTGGTTTGGTACAGAGTCCCCGTCTAGACAGGCAGGGTGGGGAGACCCAGTACTTC.